Listed below are T cell receptor beta chains from one sample, sequenced in a study of Tregs in tolerant kidney transplant recipients. Produced via immunoSEQ multiplex PCR; TCRdb's table is partial and in-frame only. This table has under 300,000 clones, approximately 84% appearing once. Sequencing used CD4+ T cells from blood. Receptors originate from a human donor in good health. CDR3s include the opening cysteine and the closing phenylalanine or tryptophan. The D gene is left open where the match is weak. The size field is filled for only some rows; it gives once, few, many or a size class.

V: TRBV19; J: TRBJ2-1; D: -; size: -; DNA: TGTGCCAGTAGTAAGGACAGAGGGGGTCTCAATGAGCAGTTCTTC; CDR3: CASSKDRGGLNEQFF
V: TRBV5-1; J: TRBJ2-5; D: -; size: -; DNA: TGCGCCAGCAGCTTCCGGGGCGCGGGAGAGACCCAGTACTTC; CDR3: CASSFRGAGETQYF
V: TRBV29-1; J: TRBJ2-1; D: TRBD2; size: -; DNA: TGCAGCGTTGAAGGGGGGCTAGCGGGAGGTACCGATGAGCAGTTCTTC; CDR3: CSVEGGLAGGTDEQFF
V: TRBV5-1; J: TRBJ2-7; D: TRBD2; size: -; DNA: TGCGCCAGCAGCATCAGGACTAGCGGGGCCCACGAGCAGTACTTC; CDR3: CASSIRTSGAHEQYF
V: TRBV19; J: TRBJ1-5; D: -; size: -; DNA: TGTGCCAGTACCCCCCGAATCGACAGAGACAATCAGCCCCAGCATTTT; CDR3: CASTPRIDRDNQPQHF
V: TRBV7-9; J: TRBJ2-3; D: TRBD1; size: -; DNA: TGTGCCAGCAGCCCCGGGACAGGGGGCGCAGATACGCAGTATTTT; CDR3: CASSPGTGGADTQYF
V: TRBV27; J: TRBJ2-5; D: -; size: -; DNA: TGTGCCAGCAGTTTATCGGACGCCGCCAGGGGTGACAGGCAAGAGACCCAGTACTTC; CDR3: CASSLSDAARGDRQETQYF
V: TRBV9; J: TRBJ2-7; D: TRBD1; size: once; DNA: TGTGCCAGCAGCCCCCGGGACAGGGAGGCCTACGAGCAGTACTTC; CDR3: CASSPRDREAYEQYF
V: TRBV5-3; J: TRBJ1-4; D: -; size: -; DNA: TGTGCCAGAAGCCCCCCGCCAGGGGAGAATGAAAAACTGTTTTTT; CDR3: CARSPPPGENEKLFF
V: TRBV9; J: TRBJ2-2; D: -; size: -; DNA: TGTGCCAGCAGCGTAGATGACCCCGGGGAGCTGTTTTTT; CDR3: CASSVDDPGELFF
V: TRBV4-1; J: TRBJ1-1; D: -; size: once; DNA: TGCGCCAGCAGCCAAGATGGGAAGGGGAAGAGGAACACTGAAGCTTTCTTT; CDR3: CASSQDGKGKRNTEAFF
V: TRBV5-1; J: TRBJ2-1; D: -; size: -; DNA: TGCGCCAGCAGGTCCATTCAGGGGCACAATGAGCAGTTCTTC; CDR3: CASRSIQGHNEQFF
V: TRBV7-8; J: TRBJ2-3; D: -; size: -; DNA: TGTGCCAGCAGTCCCACGCCGACACAACCACAGGCCACAGATACGCAGTATTTT; CDR3: CASSPTPTQPQATDTQYF
V: TRBV19; J: TRBJ2-5; D: -; size: -; DNA: TGTGCCAGTAGTCGGAGGGGCGAAGAGACCCAGTACTTC; CDR3: CASSRRGEETQYF
V: TRBV6-5; J: TRBJ2-7; D: -; size: -; DNA: TGTGCCAGCAGTGAAACTCGCGCTCGGGAGCAGTACTTC; CDR3: CASSETRAREQYF
V: TRBV5-4; J: TRBJ2-1; D: -; size: -; DNA: TGTGCCAGCAGCTTGGACCGAGCGGGCGTAAATGAGCAGTTCTTC; CDR3: CASSLDRAGVNEQFF
V: TRBV18; J: TRBJ1-2; D: -; size: -; DNA: TGTGCCAGCTCACCACAGGACAGATCCGGTGGCTACACCTTC; CDR3: CASSPQDRSGGYTF
V: TRBV5-8; J: TRBJ2-5; D: TRBD2; size: -; DNA: TGTGCCAGCAGCTTACCTAGCGGCCAACAAGAGACCCAGTACTTC; CDR3: CASSLPSGQQETQYF
V: TRBV6-1; J: TRBJ2-1; D: -; size: few; DNA: TGTGCCAGCAGCGCTACCGGGACCGAATACAATGAGCAGTTCTTC; CDR3: CASSATGTEYNEQFF
V: TRBV7-6; J: TRBJ2-7; D: -; size: -; DNA: TGTGCCAGCAGCGTCGGGACAATAGGTAACGAGCAGTACTTC; CDR3: CASSVGTIGNEQYF
V: TRBV7-8; J: TRBJ1-5; D: TRBD1; size: once; DNA: TGTGCCAGCAGCTCCGGGACAGGGGCCGATCAGCCCCAGCATTTT; CDR3: CASSSGTGADQPQHF
V: TRBV7-2; J: TRBJ1-6; D: -; size: once; DNA: TGTGCCAGCAGCTTGGGACGGGGTTATAATTCACCCCTCCACTTT; CDR3: CASSLGRGYNSPLHF
V: TRBV7-9; J: TRBJ2-7; D: -; size: -; DNA: TGTGCCAGCAGCTTGGCGGGAACCTCAGCTCGCGAGCAGTACTTC; CDR3: CASSLAGTSAREQYF
V: TRBV6-5; J: TRBJ1-6; D: -; size: -; DNA: TGTGCCAGCAGTCCGTTGGGTTCACCCCTCCACTTT; CDR3: CASSPLGSPLHF
V: TRBV5-8; J: TRBJ2-1; D: TRBD2; size: -; DNA: TGTGCCAGCAGCTTGGTCCGTTCTAGCGGGAGTGGGGGATACAATGAGCAGTTCTTC; CDR3: CASSLVRSSGSGGYNEQFF
V: TRBV11-1; J: TRBJ2-7; D: -; size: -; DNA: TGTGCCAGCAGCTTAGGCCTGACACCAACCTACGAGCAGTACTTC; CDR3: CASSLGLTPTYEQYF
V: TRBV11-2; J: TRBJ2-7; D: -; size: -; DNA: TGTGCCAGCAGCTCGACTTACGAGCAGTACTTC; CDR3: CASSSTYEQYF
V: TRBV5-1; J: TRBJ2-3; D: -; size: -; DNA: TGCGCCAGCAGCCCCGACACCTCTAGCACAGATACGCAGTATTTT; CDR3: CASSPDTSSTDTQYF
V: TRBV5-1; J: TRBJ2-3; D: TRBD2; size: -; DNA: TGCGCCAGCAGCTCGAGGACTAGCGGGAGCGGGGTCGGGTCGCAGTATTTT; CDR3: CASSSRTSGSGVGSQYF
V: TRBV6-5; J: TRBJ2-1; D: -; size: -; DNA: TGTGCCAGCCGACTATCGGGAGACCCACGTAATGAGCAGTTCTTC; CDR3: CASRLSGDPRNEQFF
V: TRBV5-5; J: TRBJ1-1; D: -; size: -; DNA: TGTGCCAGCAGCTTGGCCCACACTGAAGCTTTCTTT; CDR3: CASSLAHTEAFF
V: TRBV5-4; J: TRBJ1-2; D: -; size: -; DNA: TGTGCCAGCAGCGTTAATCCATCGGACGTCAGGTACACCTTC; CDR3: CASSVNPSDVRYTF
V: TRBV5-4; J: TRBJ2-1; D: TRBD2; size: once; DNA: TGTGCCAGCAGCCCCTGGAAGCTAGCGGGGACCTACAATGAGCAGTTCTTC; CDR3: CASSPWKLAGTYNEQFF
V: TRBV19; J: TRBJ1-2; D: TRBD1; size: -; DNA: TGTGCCAGTAGTATTTTGACAGGGAACTATGGCTACACCTTC; CDR3: CASSILTGNYGYTF
V: TRBV2; J: TRBJ1-2; D: TRBD1; size: -; DNA: TGTGCCAGCAGTGAACAGGGGGCTTTGGGCTACACCTTC; CDR3: CASSEQGALGYTF
V: TRBV27; J: TRBJ2-5; D: -; size: -; DNA: TGTGCCAGCAGTAAGCTCGACAGGCCCCAAGAGACCCAGTACTTC; CDR3: CASSKLDRPQETQYF
V: TRBV9; J: TRBJ1-4; D: -; size: -; DNA: TGTGCCAGCAGCCCACGATTTGCAACTAATGAAAAACTGTTTTTT; CDR3: CASSPRFATNEKLFF
V: TRBV6-5; J: TRBJ1-1; D: -; size: -; DNA: TGTGCCAGCAGTCCCCCCTGGAGTAACACTGAAGCTTTCTTT; CDR3: CASSPPWSNTEAFF
V: TRBV30; J: TRBJ1-5; D: -; size: once; DNA: TGTGCCTGGAGTGGAGGGGGAAATCAGCCCCAGCATTTT; CDR3: CAWSGGGNQPQHF
V: TRBV7-2; J: TRBJ2-3; D: -; size: -; DNA: TGTGCCAGCAGTCGCCGGGTTAGCGGTACAGATACGCAGTATTTT; CDR3: CASSRRVSGTDTQYF
V: TRBV13; J: TRBJ2-7; D: -; size: -; DNA: TGTGCCAGCAGCTCACGTTCAGGGACTTGGGAGCAGTACTTC; CDR3: CASSSRSGTWEQYF
V: TRBV5-4; J: TRBJ1-4; D: -; size: -; DNA: TGTGCCAGCAGTCGTGCAGACGCAACTAATGAAAAACTGTTTTTT; CDR3: CASSRADATNEKLFF
V: TRBV5-4; J: TRBJ2-7; D: TRBD2; size: -; DNA: TGTGCCAGCAGCCCAAACGGGATTCTAGCGGGAGCTAGCTACGAGCAGTACTTC; CDR3: CASSPNGILAGASYEQYF
V: TRBV6-1; J: TRBJ1-1; D: -; size: -; DNA: TGTGCCAGCAGTGGGTTCAGGAACACTGAAGCTTTCTTT; CDR3: CASSGFRNTEAFF
V: TRBV29-1; J: TRBJ2-5; D: -; size: -; DNA: TGTAGCGTTGAGGTCACCCCCATGTACTTC; CDR3: CSVEVTPMYF
V: TRBV30; J: TRBJ2-7; D: -; size: -; DNA: TGTGCCTGGAGTGTACATGGCCGGGCTCCTAACGCCTACGAGCAGTACTTC; CDR3: CAWSVHGRAPNAYEQYF
V: TRBV30; J: TRBJ1-3; D: TRBD1; size: -; DNA: TGTGCCTGGAAGACACAGGGGTTCGGAAACACCATATATTTT; CDR3: CAWKTQGFGNTIYF
V: TRBV5-6; J: TRBJ1-2; D: -; size: -; DNA: TGTGCCAGCAGCTTGGAACGGCGGGGCTACACCTTC; CDR3: CASSLERRGYTF
V: TRBV6-5; J: TRBJ2-2; D: -; size: -; DNA: TGTGCCAGCAGTTATGCCAGGGTGGATCCCGGGGAGCTGTTTTTT; CDR3: CASSYARVDPGELFF
V: TRBV6-1; J: TRBJ2-5; D: TRBD2; size: few; DNA: TGTGCCAGCAGGAATAGCGGGGGGGCGGAGACCCAGTACTTC; CDR3: CASRNSGGAETQYF
V: TRBV9; J: TRBJ2-5; D: -; size: -; DNA: TGTGCCAGCAGCGTAGCGGGGAACTTCGGGGAGACCCAGTACTTC; CDR3: CASSVAGNFGETQYF
V: TRBV6-5; J: TRBJ2-3; D: -; size: -; DNA: TGTGCCAGCAGGATCCTAGCTTCAGATACGCGGTATTTT; CDR3: CASRILASDTRYF
V: TRBV27; J: TRBJ1-5; D: TRBD1; size: once; DNA: TGTGCCAGCAGTTTAGGGCTGGGACAGGGGGCATCTCAGCCCCAGCATTTT; CDR3: CASSLGLGQGASQPQHF
V: TRBV14; J: TRBJ1-3; D: -; size: -; DNA: TGTGCCAGCAGCCAAGCTCTGGTTGGGACCGGAAACACCATATATTTT; CDR3: CASSQALVGTGNTIYF
V: TRBV27; J: TRBJ2-5; D: -; size: -; DNA: TGTGCCAGCAGTTTAGAGGGGCATATGGAGGAGACCCAGTACTTC; CDR3: CASSLEGHMEETQYF